The rows below give T cell receptor beta chains drawn from one sample of a study of breast tumors, draining lymph nodes, adjacent tissues. TCRdb independently ran MiXCR on the multiplex PCR reads; one entry per CDR3 protein. Here the sample spans around 250,000 distinct CDR3 sequences, around 34% being singletons. Specimen: axillary lymph node tissue. These receptors were obtained from a female donor with breast cancer. Some clones in this sample may be carry-over from other donors' samples. Both conserved end residues are part of each CDR3. D genes are given only for firm matches. Part of the rows lack a size; the others show once, few, many or a class for expanded clones.

TRBJ2-3 | TRBV19 | . | TRBD1 | 14 | TGTGCCAGTAGTAGCGGGACAGGGGCAGATACGCAGTATTTT | CASSSGTGADTQYF
TRBJ2-1 | TRBV7-9 | many | TRBD2 | 18 | TGTGCCAGCAGCTTAAGGGGGCTTAGCGGGAGGGCGGACAATGAGCAGTTCTTC | CASSLRGLSGRADNEQFF
TRBJ2-2 | TRBV6-5 | many | TRBD2 | 15 | TGTGCCAGCTCGACTAGCGAGACTAACACCGGGGAGCTGTTTTTT | CASSTSETNTGELFF
TRBJ1-1 | TRBV29-1 | . | . | 14 | TGCAGCGTTGATAGCGGGAGGGGCATCGCTGAAGCTTTCTTT | CSVDSGRGIAEAFF
TRBJ2-5 | TRBV15 | many | TRBD2 | 16 | TGTGCCACCAGCGGGGGGGTGGAGGTCATTCAAGAGACCCAGTACTTC | CATSGGVEVIQETQYF
TRBJ1-5 | TRBV19 | many | TRBD1 | 15 | TGTGCCAGTAGTATCAGGGGGCAGGGCAATCAGCCCCAGCATTTT | CASSIRGQGNQPQHF
TRBJ2-2 | TRBV7-9 | . | TRBD1 | 14 | TGTGCCAGCGCCGGGACAGGGAACACCGGGGAGCTGTTTTTT | CASAGTGNTGELFF
TRBJ2-1 | TRBV7-9 | many | TRBD2 | 19 | TGTGCCAGCAGCATTGGACTAGCGGGAGGCCCCAGCTCCTACAATGAGCAGTTCTTC | CASSIGLAGGPSSYNEQFF
TRBJ2-7 | TRBV6-5 | . | . | 14 | TGTGCCAGCAGTCCGGTCGAGGGATTCTACGAGCAGTACTTC | CASSPVEGFYEQYF
TRBJ2-7 | TRBV11-2 | many | TRBD2 | 14 | TGTGCCAGCAGGAGGACTAGCGGGGGCGGCGAGCAGTACTTC | CASRRTSGGGEQYF